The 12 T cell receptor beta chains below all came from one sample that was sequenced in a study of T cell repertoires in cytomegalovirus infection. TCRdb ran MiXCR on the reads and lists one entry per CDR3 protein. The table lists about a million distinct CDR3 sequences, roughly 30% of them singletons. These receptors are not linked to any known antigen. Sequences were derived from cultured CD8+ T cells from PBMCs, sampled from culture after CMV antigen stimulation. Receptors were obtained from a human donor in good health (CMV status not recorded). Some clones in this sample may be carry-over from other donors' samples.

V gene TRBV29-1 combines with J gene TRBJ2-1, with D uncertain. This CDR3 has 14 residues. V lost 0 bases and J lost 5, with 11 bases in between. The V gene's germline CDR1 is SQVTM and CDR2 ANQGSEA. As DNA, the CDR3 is TGCAGCGTTGAAGATCTCCCTGAACACAATGAGCAGTTCTTC. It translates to CSVEDLPEHNEQFF.

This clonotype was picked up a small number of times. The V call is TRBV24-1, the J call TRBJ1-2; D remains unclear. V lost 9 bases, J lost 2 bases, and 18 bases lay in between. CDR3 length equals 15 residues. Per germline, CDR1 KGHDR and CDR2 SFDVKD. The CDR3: CATSHRAESNYGYTF. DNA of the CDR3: TGTGCCACCTCCCATCGGGCAGAGTCCAACTATGGCTACACCTTC.

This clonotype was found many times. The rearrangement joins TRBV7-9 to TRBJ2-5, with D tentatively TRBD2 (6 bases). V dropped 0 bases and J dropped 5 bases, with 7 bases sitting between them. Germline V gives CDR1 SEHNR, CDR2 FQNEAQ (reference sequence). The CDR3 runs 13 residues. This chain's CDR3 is CASSLAGRETQYF. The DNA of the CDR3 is TGTGCCAGCAGCTTAGCAGGGAGGGAGACCCAGTACTTC.

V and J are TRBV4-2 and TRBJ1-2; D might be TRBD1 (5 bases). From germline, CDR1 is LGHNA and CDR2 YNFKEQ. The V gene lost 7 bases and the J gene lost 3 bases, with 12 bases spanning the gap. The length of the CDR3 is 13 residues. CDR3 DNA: TGTGCCAGCAACGGTGGGGACCACTATGGCTACACCTTC. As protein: CASNGGDHYGYTF.

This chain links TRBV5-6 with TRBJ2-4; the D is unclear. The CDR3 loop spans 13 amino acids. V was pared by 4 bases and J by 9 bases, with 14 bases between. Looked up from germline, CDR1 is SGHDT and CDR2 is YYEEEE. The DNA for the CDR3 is TGTGCCAGCAGCCTTCTGGCAGGACGCATTCAGTACTTC. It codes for CASSLLAGRIQYF.

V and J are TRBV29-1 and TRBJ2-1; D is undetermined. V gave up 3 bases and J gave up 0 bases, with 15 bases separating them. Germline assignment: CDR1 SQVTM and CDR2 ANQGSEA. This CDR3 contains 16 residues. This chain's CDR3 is CSVEGSALSSYNEQFF. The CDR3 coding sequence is TGCAGCGTTGAGGGATCAGCGCTCTCCTCCTACAATGAGCAGTTCTTC.

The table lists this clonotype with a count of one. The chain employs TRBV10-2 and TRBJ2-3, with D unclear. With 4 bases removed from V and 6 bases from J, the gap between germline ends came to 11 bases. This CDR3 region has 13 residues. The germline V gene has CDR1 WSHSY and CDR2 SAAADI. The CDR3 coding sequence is TGCGCCAGCAGTGCTAACCGGTCGGATACGCAGTATTTT. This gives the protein CASSANRSDTQYF.

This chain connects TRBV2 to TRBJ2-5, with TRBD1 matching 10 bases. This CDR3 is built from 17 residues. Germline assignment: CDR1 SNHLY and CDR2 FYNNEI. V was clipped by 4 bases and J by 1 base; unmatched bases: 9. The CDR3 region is CASSVGLGDRGQETQYF. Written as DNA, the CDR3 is TGTGCCAGCAGTGTAGGGTTGGGGGACAGGGGCCAAGAGACCCAGTACTTC.

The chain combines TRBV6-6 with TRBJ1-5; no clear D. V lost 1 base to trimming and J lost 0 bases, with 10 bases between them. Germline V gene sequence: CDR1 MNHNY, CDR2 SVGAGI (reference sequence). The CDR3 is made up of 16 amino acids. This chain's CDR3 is CASSYLILDSNQPQHF. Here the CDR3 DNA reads TGTGCCAGCAGTTACTTAATTTTGGATAGCAATCAGCCCCAGCATTTT.

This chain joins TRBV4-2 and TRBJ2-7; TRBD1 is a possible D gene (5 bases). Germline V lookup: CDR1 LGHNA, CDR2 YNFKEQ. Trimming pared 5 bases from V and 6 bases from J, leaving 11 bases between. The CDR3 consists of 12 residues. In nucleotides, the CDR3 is TGTGCCAGCAGCGACGGAAGGGGCGAGCAGTACGTC. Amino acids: CASSDGRGEQYV.

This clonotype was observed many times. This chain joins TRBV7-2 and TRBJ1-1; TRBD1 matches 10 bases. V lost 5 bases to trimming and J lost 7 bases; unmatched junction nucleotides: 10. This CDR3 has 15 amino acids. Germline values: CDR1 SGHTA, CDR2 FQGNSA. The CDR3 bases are TGTGCCAGCAGCCCACCTTTGGGGACAGGGGTTGAAGCTTTCTTT. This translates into CASSPPLGTGVEAFF.

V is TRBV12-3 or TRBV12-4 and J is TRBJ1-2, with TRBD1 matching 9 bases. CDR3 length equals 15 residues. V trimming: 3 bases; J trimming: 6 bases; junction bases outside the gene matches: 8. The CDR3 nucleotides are TGTGCCAGCAGTTTCTCCGGGACAGGGCTCCATGGCTACACCTTC. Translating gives CASSFSGTGLHGYTF.